These T cell receptor beta chains were read from a single sample in a study of cytomegalovirus exposure and HLA in healthy donors. Sequencing was performed with immunoSEQ multiplex PCR; in TCRdb, only in-frame clones are kept and a portion is missing. The table records approximately 200,000 clones, about 91% of them present only once. Sequenced input: PBMCs. These receptor sequences come from a woman between 18 and 29 years old in good health and CMV-seronegative. CDR3s include the opening cysteine and the closing phenylalanine or tryptophan. D genes are given only for firm matches. Rows may omit the clone size; those that give it use once, few, many or a size class.

cdr3_aa cdr3_nt clone_size d_call j_call v_call
CASSLALAGVDTGELFF TGCGCCAGCAGCTTGGCGCTAGCGGGAGTTGATACCGGGGAGCTGTTTTTT . TRBD2 TRBJ2-2 TRBV5-1
CASSLGSGSNQPQHF TGTGCCAGCAGTTTAGGCAGCGGGAGCAATCAGCCCCAGCATTTT few . TRBJ1-5 TRBV27
CASSLASGRGYTF TGTGCCAGCAGCTTAGCGTCAGGCCGTGGCTACACCTTC . . TRBJ1-2 TRBV7-9
CASSARLAYEQYF TGTGCCAGCAGCGCTCGACTGGCCTACGAGCAGTACTTC . . TRBJ2-7 TRBV28
CASSVSPGTDTQYF TGTGCCAGCAGTGTCTCGCCGGGAACTGATACGCAGTATTTT . . TRBJ2-3 TRBV27
CAWGQPSGRETQYF TGTGCCTGGGGTCAGCCTAGCGGGAGAGAGACCCAGTACTTC . TRBD2 TRBJ2-5 TRBV30
CASSFASGTINEQFF TGCGCCAGCAGCTTCGCTAGCGGCACAATCAATGAGCAGTTCTTC . TRBD2 TRBJ2-1 TRBV5-1
CASSSVDSYGYTF TGTGCCAGCAGTTCCGTCGATAGCTATGGCTACACCTTC few . TRBJ1-2 TRBV6-5
CASSLDLRGEKLFF TGTGCCAGCAGCTTAGATCTCAGAGGTGAAAAACTGTTTTTT . . TRBJ1-4 TRBV11-2
CASSLRRNERGTEAFF TGTGCCAGCAGCTTGCGCCGCAACGAACGGGGAACTGAAGCTTTCTTT once . TRBJ1-1 TRBV7-6
CASSLSTSGRTYNEQFF TGCGCCAGCAGCTTGAGCACTAGCGGGAGGACCTACAATGAGCAGTTCTTC . TRBD2 TRBJ2-1 TRBV5-1
CSARRGQSTDTQYF TGCAGCGCCCGACGCGGACAAAGCACAGATACGCAGTATTTT . . TRBJ2-3 TRBV29-1
CASSLHLAAYEQYF TGTGCCAGCAGCTTGCACTTGGCGGCTTACGAGCAGTACTTC few . TRBJ2-7 TRBV5-8
CASSPIPYQSNEQFF TGCGCCAGCAGCCCGATTCCCTACCAAAGCAATGAGCAGTTCTTC . . TRBJ2-1 TRBV5-1
CASSEKGRDLVTQYF TGTGCCAGCAGTGAAAAGGGGAGGGATCTGGTGACCCAGTACTTC . TRBD2 TRBJ2-5 TRBV2
CASKGFGGQPQHF TGTGCCAGCAAAGGGTTTGGAGGGCAGCCCCAGCATTTT . . TRBJ1-5 TRBV28
CASSLGGAVHNEQFF TGCGCCAGCAGCTTAGGCGGGGCGGTCCACAATGAGCAGTTCTTC . . TRBJ2-1 TRBV5-1
CASSRYRDTQYF TGTGCCAGCAGCCGCTACAGGGATACGCAGTATTTT . . TRBJ2-3 TRBV7-8